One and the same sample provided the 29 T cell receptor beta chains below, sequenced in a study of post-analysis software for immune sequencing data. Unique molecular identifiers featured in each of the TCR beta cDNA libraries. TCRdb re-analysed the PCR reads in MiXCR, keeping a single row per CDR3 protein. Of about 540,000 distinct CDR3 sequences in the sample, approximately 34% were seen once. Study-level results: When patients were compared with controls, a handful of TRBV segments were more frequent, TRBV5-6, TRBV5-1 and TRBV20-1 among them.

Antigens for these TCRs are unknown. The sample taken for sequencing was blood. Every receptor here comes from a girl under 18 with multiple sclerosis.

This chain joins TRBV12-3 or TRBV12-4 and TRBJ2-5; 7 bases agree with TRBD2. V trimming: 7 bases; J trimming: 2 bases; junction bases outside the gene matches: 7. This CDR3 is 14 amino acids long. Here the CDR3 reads CASKERGYQETQYF. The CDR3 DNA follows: TGTGCCAGCAAAGAGCGGGGTTATCAAGAGACCCAGTACTTC.

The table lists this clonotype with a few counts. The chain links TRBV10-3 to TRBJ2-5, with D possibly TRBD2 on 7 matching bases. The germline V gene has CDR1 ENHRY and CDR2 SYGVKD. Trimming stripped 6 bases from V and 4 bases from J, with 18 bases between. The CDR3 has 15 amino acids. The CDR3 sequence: CAIRKSGGSPETQYF. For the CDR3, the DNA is TGTGCCATCAGAAAGTCGGGGGGCTCCCCAGAGACCCAGTACTTC.

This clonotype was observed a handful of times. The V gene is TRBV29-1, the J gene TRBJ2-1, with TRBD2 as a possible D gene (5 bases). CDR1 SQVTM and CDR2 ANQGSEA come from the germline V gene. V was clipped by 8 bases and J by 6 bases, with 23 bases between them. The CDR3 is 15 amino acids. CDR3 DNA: TGCAGCTGGGTTCCGGGAAACCGGAAAGGCAATGAGCAGTTCTTC. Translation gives CSWVPGNRKGNEQFF.

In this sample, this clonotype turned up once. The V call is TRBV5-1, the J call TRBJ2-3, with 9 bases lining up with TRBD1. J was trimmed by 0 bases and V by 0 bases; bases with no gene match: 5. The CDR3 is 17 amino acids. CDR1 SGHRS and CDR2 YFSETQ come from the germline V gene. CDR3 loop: CASSLDGTGYSTDTQYF. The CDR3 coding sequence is TGCGCCAGCAGCTTGGACGGGACAGGGTATAGCACAGATACGCAGTATTTT. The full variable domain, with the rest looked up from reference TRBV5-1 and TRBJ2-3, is KAGVTQTPRYLIKTRGQQVTLSCSPISGHRSVSWYQQTPGQGLQFLFEYFSETQRNKGNFPGRFSGRQFSNSRSEMNVSTLELGDSALYLCASSLDGTGYSTDTQYFGPGTRLTVL.

Written as DNA, the CDR3 is TGCAGTGCTACGGACAGGGCCTCCTACGAGCAGTACTTC. It translates to CSATDRASYEQYF. This rearrangement joins TRBV20-1 to TRBJ2-7; 8 positions match TRBD1. The junction had 2 bases not matched to a gene; V was cut back by 4 bases and J by 0 bases. Germline lookup yields CDR1 DFQATT and CDR2 SNEGSKA (reference sequence). The CDR3 extends over 13 amino acids.

CDR3: CATSRGSSTDTQYF. The CDR3, as DNA: TGTGCCACCAGCAGAGGGTCAAGCACAGATACGCAGTATTTT. The chain links TRBV15 to TRBJ2-3; D remains unclear. The CDR3 is 14 residues long. Germline lookup yields CDR1 LNHNV and CDR2 YYDKDF (reference sequence). Deletions cut 1 base from V and 0 bases from J, with 5 bases between. Full variable domain (outside the CDR3, taken from reference TRBV15 and TRBJ2-3): DAMVIQNPRYQVTQFGKPVTLSCSQTLNHNVMYWYQQKSSQAPKLLFHYYDKDFNNEADTPDNFQSRRPNTSFCFLDIRSPGLGDTAMYLCATSRGSSTDTQYFGPGTRLTVL.

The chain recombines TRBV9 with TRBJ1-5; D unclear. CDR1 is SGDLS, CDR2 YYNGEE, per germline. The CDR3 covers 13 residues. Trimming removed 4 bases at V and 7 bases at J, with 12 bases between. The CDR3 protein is CASSPTDIQPQHF. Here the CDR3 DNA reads TGTGCCAGCAGCCCTACAGATATCCAGCCCCAGCATTTT.

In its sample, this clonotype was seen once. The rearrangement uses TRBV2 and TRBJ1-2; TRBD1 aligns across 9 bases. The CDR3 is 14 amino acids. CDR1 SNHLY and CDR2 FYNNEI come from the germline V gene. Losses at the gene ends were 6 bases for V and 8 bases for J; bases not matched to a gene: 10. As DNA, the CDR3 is TGTGCCAGCAGCGGACAGGGGAGTTCGTGGGGCTACACCTTC. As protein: CASSGQGSSWGYTF.

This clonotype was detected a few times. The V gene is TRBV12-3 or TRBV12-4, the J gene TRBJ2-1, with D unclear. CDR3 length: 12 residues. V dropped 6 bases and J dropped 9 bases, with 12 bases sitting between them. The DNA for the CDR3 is TGTGCCAGCAGCCCGAGGTGGATTGAGCAGTTCTTC. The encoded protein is CASSPRWIEQFF.

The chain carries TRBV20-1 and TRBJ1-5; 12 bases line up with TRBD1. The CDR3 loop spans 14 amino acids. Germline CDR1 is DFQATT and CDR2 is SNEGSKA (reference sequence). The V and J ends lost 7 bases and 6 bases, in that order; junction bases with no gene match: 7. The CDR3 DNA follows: TGCAGTGGGCAGGGACAGGGGGCAGGTCAGCCCCAGCATTTT. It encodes CSGQGQGAGQPQHF.

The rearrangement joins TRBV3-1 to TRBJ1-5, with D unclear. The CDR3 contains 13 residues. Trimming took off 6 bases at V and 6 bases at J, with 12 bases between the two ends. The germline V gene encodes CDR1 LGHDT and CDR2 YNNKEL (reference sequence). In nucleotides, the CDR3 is TGTGCCAGCAGTCCCGACGGGAGTCAGCCCCAGCATTTT. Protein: CASSPDGSQPQHF.

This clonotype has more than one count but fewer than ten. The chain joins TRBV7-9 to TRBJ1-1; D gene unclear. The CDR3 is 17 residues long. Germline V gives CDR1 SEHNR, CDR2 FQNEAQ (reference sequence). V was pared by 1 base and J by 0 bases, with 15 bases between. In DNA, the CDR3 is TGTGCCAGCAGCTTAGATGGGAGCAATGGGGTGAACACTGAAGCTTTCTTT. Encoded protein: CASSLDGSNGVNTEAFF.

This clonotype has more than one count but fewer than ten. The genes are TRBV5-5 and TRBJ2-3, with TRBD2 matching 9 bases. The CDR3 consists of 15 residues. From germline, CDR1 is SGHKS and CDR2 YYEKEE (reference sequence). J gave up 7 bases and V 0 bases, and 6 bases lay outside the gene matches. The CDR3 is CASSLASGGIHTQYF. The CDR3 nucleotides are TGTGCCAGCAGCTTGGCCAGCGGGGGGATCCATACGCAGTATTTT. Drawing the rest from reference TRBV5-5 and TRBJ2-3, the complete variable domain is DAGVTQSPTHLIKTRGQQVTLRCSPISGHKSVSWYQQVLGQGPQFIFQYYEKEERGRGNFPDRFSARQFPNYSSELNVNALLLGDSALYLCASSLASGGIHTQYFGPGTRLTVL.

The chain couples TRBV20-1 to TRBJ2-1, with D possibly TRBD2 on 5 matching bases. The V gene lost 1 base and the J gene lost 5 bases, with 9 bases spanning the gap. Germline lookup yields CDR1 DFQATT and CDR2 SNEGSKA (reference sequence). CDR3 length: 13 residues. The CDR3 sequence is CSARGTFDNEQFF. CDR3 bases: TGCAGTGCTAGAGGGACTTTCGACAATGAGCAGTTCTTC.

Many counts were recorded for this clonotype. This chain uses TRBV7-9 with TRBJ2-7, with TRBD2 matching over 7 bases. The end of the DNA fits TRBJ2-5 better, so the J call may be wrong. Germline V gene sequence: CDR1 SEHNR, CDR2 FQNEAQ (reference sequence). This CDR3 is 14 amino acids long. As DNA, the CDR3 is TGTGCCAGCAGCTTGCCGGACGGGAGGGAGACCCAGTACTTC. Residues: CASSLPDGRETQYF.

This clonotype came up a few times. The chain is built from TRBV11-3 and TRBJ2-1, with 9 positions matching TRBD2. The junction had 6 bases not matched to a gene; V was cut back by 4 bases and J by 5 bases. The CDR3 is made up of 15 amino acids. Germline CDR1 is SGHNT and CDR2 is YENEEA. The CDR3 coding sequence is TGTGCCAGCAGCTCCCCCGGGACTAGCAACAATGAGCAGTTCTTC. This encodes CASSSPGTSNNEQFF.

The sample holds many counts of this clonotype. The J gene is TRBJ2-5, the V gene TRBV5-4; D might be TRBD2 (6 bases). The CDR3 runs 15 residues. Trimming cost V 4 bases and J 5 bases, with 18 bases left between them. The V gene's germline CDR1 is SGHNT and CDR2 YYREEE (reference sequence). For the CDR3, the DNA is TGTGCCAGCAGCCGGCAGGGACTCGAGACCGAGACCCAGTACTTC. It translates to CASSRQGLETETQYF.

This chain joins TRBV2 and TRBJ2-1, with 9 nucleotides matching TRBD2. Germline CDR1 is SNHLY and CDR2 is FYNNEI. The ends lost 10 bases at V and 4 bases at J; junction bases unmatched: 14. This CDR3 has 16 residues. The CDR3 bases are TGTGCCATCCAGAACGGTGGGCGGGGGGGTTACAATGAGCAGTTCTTC. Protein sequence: CAIQNGGRGGYNEQFF.

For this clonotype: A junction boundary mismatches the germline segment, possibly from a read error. For the CDR3, the DNA is TGTGCCGGCAGTTACAGGGGGAGGGTAGCGGGGAACGAGCAGTTCTTC. The encoded protein is CAGSYRGRVAGNEQFF. The chain has TRBV6-5 and TRBJ2-1; D is tentatively TRBD1 or TRBD2 (8 bases each). This CDR3 contains 16 residues. Per the germline V gene, CDR1 is MNHEY and CDR2 is SVGAGI.

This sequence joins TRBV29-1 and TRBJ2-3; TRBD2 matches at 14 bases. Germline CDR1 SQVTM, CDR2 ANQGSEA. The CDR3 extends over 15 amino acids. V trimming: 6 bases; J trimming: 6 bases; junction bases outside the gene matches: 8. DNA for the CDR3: TGCAGCGTGGCCGGGACTAGCGGGAGAGGGGATACGCAGTATTTT. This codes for CSVAGTSGRGDTQYF.

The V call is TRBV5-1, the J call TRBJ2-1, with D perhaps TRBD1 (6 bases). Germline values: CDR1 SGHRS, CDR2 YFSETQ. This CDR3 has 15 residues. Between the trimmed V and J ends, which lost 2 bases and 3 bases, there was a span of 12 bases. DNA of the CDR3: TGCGCCAGCAGCTTCCTACAGGGCTTCTACAATGAGCAGTTCTTC. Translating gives CASSFLQGFYNEQFF.

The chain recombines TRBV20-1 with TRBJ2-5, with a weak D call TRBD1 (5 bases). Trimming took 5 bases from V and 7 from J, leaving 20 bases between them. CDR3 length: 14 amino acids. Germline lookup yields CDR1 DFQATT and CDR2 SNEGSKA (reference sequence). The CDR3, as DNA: TGCAGTGCTCCCCGGTTCCTTGGAAGGGGGACCCAGTACTTC. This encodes CSAPRFLGRGTQYF.

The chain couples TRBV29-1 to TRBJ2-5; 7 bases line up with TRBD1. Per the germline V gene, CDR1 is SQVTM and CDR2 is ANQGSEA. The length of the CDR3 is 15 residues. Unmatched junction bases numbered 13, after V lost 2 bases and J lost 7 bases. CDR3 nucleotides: TGCAGCGTTGAACAGGGGGTAGAAGACGGGGTGACCCAGTACTTC. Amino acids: CSVEQGVEDGVTQYF.

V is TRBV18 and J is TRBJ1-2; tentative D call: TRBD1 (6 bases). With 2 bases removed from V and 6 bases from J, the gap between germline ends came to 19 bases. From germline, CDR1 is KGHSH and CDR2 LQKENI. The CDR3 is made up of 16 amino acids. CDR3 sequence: CASSPLSRGTDHGYTF. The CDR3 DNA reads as TGTGCCAGCTCACCATTATCCAGGGGCACCGATCATGGCTACACCTTC.

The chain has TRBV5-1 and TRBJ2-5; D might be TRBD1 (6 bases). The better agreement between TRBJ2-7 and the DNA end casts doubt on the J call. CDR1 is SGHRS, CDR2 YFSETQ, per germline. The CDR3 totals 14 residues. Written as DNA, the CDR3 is TGCGCCAGCAGCTCGGCCGCAGGGGACTACGAGCAGTACTTC. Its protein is CASSSAAGDYEQYF.

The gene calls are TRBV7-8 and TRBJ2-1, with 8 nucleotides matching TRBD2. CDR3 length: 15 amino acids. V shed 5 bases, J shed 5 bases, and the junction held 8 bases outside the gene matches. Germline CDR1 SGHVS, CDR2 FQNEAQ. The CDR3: CASSPERGLNNEQFF. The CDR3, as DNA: TGTGCCAGCAGCCCGGAGCGGGGGTTGAACAATGAGCAGTTCTTC.

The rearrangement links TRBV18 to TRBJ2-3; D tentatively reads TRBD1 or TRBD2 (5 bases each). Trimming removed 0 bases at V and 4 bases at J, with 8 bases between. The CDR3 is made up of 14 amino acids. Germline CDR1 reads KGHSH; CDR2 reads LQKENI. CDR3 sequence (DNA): TGTGCCAGCTCACCACCCAGGGAGTCAGATACGCAGTATTTT. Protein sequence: CASSPPRESDTQYF.

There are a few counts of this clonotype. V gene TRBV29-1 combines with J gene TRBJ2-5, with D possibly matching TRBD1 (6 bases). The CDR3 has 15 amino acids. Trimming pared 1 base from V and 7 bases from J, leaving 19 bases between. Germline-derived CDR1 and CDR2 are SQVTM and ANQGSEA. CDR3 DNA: TGCAGCGTTGAAGGGCCGACAGGAGCGGTGGGGACCCAGTACTTC. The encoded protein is CSVEGPTGAVGTQYF.

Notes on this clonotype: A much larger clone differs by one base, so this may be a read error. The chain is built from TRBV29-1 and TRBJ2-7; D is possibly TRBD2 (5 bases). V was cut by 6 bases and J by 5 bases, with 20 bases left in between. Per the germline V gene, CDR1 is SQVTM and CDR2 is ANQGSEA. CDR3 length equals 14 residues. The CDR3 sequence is CSVLGRGVTDEQYF. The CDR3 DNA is TGCAGCGTACTTGGACGGGGAGTCACCGACGAGCAGTACTTC.